This T cell receptor (beta chain) emerged from a study of blood T cells in healthy people across ages (dated by TCRdb to between 2015 and 2016). Background on the whole study: In model experiments, template switching captured about one uniquely barcoded TCR beta cDNA molecule for every two T cells. Using the same blood draw, the study looked at two additional independent replicas of 1 million unique cDNA reads for two donors, one aged 18 to 30 and the other aged 80 or older. To avoid experimental bias, donors of different ages were spread randomly across the sequencing lanes. Using deep sequencing normalized with unique cDNA molecular identifiers, the study measured how TCR beta repertoire diversity changes with age. The donors were split into four age groups: young (average 16 years), middle-aged (roughly 42), aged (more than 55) and long-lived (approximately 80).

Study-level results and caveats: Observed TCR beta diversity per million T cells fell roughly linearly with age, and a significant reduction was already apparent by age around 36. The long-lived group showed more naive CD4+ T cells, fewer expanded clones and increased TCR diversity than the aged group, suggesting age selection. There was a strong correlation between observed TCR beta diversity and the percentage of naive T cells measured by flow cytometry. Because profiling used bulk unsorted PBMCs, naive and antigen-experienced compartments could not be compared conclusively. Estimates of total diversity from one million sequenced T cells were regarded as lower bounds and underestimates. Donor CMV infection status was unknown, potentially confounding age-related changes in expanded clonotypes.

Donors were a few dozen systemically healthy Caucasian individuals from Russia aged roughly 6 to 95 years. Approximately 10 milliliters of peripheral blood were collected from each donor into EDTA-treated Vacutainer tubes. PBMCs were isolated by Ficoll-Paque density-gradient centrifugation, with at least 6.5 million obtained per sample. Total RNA was extracted from PBMCs with Trizol reagent, with at least 6 micrograms obtained per sample. Naive CD45RAhigh/CD27high T cell percentages were measured by flow cytometry on a PBMC aliquot from every donor. This clonotype was counted only a few times. Its antigen is unknown. No base qualities exist here, and no much larger clone lies one base off it. The receptor library was made with 5' RACE. Data came from an Illumina HiSeq 2500. A second PCR of roughly 6 to 11 cycles was run with a J-beta primer mix and a sample-barcoded 5' primer. A template-switch 5' adaptor carrying 12 random nucleotides introduced a unique molecular identifier onto each TCR beta cDNA molecule. At least 3 million CDR3-containing paired-end reads were obtained from each sample. First-strand cDNA synthesis was performed from all RNA using the Mint cDNA synthesis kit, with priming by a TRBC-specific oligonucleotide. Following uracil-DNA glycosylase treatment, all cDNA underwent a first 18-cycle PCR with the universal primers M1SS and BC2_uni_R. The paper's data handling went like this. Each sample was normalized by randomly selecting 1 million high-quality reads, each carrying a distinct molecular identifier. Instead of being binned into consensus sequences, reads that shared molecular identifiers were thrown out. CDR3 identification, clonotype clustering and error correction used MiTCR with a Q25 quality threshold and the strictest error-elimination algorithm. Lower-bound total TCR beta diversity was estimated with a nonparametric unseen species model using Euler transformation. TCRdb applied fastp at Q25 and MiXCR to the public reads, then kept only in-frame beta chains. Rows matching on CDR3 protein sequence are summarized as one entry with the most common DNA and genes. These V and J calls are TCRdb output, not the study's own analysis. Here the sample has just over 1 million distinct CDR3 sequences; under 55% occur a single time. 18% of the sample is held by the ten biggest clonotypes.

The source is a woman aged 60-75 years in good health. Sequencing was performed on blood.

DNA sequence: TGCGCCAGCAGGAGAAAAAGACAGGCCCGCACCTACGAGCAGTACTTC. This yields the protein CASRRKRQARTYEQYF. The rearranged chain carries TRBV10-1 and TRBJ2-7, with a weak D call of TRBD1 (6 bases match). Spanning cysteine to phenylalanine, the CDR3 consists of 16 amino acids. The sequence is cut down to CDR3 DNA, 48 bases in frame from base 1. V was cut back by 6 bases and J by 2 bases, leaving a gap of 20 bases between them. The germline V gene (reference sequence) supplies CDR1 WNHNN and CDR2 SYGVQD.